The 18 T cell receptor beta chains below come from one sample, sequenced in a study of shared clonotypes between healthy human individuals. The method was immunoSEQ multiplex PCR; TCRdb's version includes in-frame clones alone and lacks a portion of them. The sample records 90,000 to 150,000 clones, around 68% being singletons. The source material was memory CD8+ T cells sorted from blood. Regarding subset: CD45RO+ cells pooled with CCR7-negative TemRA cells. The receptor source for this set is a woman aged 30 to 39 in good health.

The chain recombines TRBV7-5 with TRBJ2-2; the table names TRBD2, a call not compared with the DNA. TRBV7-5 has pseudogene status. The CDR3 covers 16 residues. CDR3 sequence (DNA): TGTGTCAGAAGCTTAGTGGCTAGCGGGAGGACCGGGGAGCTGTTTTTT. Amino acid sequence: CVRSLVASGRTGELFF.

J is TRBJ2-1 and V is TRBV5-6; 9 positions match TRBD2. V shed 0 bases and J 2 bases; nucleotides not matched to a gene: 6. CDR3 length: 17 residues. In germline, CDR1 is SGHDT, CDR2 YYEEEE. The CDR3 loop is CASSLGRTSVAYNEQFF. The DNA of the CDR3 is TGTGCCAGCAGCTTGGGGCGGACTAGCGTTGCCTACAATGAGCAGTTCTTC.

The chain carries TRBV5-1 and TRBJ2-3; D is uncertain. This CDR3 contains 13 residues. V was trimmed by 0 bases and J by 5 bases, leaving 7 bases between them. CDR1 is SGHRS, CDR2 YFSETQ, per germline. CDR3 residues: CASSLVFRDTQYF. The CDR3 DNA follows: TGCGCCAGCAGCTTGGTATTCAGAGATACGCAGTATTTT.

Here the CDR3 reads CASSLEGSNTGELFF. Written as DNA, the CDR3 is TGTGCCAGCAGCTTAGAGGGATCGAACACCGGGGAGCTGTTTTTT. The rearrangement joins TRBV7-3 to TRBJ2-2; TRBD2 is a possible D gene (5 bases). Germline CDR1 and CDR2: SGHTA and FQGTGA. The V and J ends lost 2 bases and 0 bases respectively, with 7 bases between them. CDR3 length: 15 amino acids.

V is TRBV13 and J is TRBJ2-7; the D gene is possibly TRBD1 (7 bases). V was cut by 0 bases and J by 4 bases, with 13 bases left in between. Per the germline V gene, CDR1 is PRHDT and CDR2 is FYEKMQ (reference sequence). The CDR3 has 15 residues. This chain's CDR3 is CASSLGQGGLYEQYF. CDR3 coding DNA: TGTGCCAGCAGCTTAGGTCAGGGGGGTCTGTACGAGCAGTACTTC.

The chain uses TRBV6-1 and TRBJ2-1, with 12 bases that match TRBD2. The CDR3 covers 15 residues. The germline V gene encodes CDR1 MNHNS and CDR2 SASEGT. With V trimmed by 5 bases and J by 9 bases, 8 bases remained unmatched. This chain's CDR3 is CASSLRLAGAPEQFF. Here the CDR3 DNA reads TGTGCCAGCAGTCTTCGACTAGCGGGAGCACCTGAGCAGTTCTTC.

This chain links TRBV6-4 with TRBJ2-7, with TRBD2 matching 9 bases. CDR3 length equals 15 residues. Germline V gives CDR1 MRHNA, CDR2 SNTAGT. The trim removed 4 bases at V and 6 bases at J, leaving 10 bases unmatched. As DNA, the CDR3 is TGTGCCAGCAGTGCAGAGGCGGGAGGGCCACGCGAGCAGTACTTC. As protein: CASSAEAGGPREQYF.

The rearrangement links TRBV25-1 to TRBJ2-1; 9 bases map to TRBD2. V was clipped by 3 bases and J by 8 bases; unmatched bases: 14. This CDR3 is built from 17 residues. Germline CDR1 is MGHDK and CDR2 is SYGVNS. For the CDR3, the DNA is TGTGCCAGCAGTGAGAGCCAGGGCGGGAGGGCCCTCGATGAGCAGTTCTTC. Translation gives CASSESQGGRALDEQFF.

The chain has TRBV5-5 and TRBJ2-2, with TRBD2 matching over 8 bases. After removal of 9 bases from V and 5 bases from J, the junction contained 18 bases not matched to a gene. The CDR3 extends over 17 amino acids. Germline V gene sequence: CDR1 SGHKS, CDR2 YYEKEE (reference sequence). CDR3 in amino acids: CATSLSTSGPRTGELFF. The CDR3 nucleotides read TGTGCCACCTCGTTGTCCACTAGCGGCCCGAGGACCGGGGAGCTGTTTTTT.

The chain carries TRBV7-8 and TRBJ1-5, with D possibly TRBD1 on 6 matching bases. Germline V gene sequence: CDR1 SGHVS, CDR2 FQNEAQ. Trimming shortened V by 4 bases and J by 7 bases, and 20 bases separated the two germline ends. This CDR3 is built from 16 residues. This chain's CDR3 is CASSSPFGGGLQPQHF. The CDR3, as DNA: TGTGCCAGCAGCTCCCCCTTTGGAGGGGGGCTGCAGCCCCAGCATTTT.

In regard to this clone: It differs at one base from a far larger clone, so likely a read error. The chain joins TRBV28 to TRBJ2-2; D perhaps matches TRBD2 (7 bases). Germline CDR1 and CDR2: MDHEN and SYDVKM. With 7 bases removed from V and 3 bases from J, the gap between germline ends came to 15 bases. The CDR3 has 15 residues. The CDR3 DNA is TGTGCCAGCAAAGTAGGGGGGGCCGACACCGGGGAGCTGTTTTTT. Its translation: CASKVGGADTGELFF.

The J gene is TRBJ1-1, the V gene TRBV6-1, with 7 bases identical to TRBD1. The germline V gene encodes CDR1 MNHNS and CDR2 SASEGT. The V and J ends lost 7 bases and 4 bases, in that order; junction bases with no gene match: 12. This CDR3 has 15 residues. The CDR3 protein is CASIPGDSPPTEAFF. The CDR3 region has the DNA TGTGCCAGCATACCCGGGGACAGCCCTCCCACTGAAGCTTTCTTT.

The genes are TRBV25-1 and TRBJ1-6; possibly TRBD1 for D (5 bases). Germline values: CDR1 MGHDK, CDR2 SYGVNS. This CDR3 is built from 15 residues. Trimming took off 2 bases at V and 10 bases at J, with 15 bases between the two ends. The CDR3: CASSERGVSGSPLHF. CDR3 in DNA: TGTGCCAGCAGTGAAAGGGGTGTATCGGGGTCACCCCTCCACTTT.

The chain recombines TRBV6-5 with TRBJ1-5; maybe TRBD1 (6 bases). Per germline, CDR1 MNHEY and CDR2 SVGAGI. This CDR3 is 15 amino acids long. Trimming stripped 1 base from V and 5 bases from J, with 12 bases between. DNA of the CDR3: TGTGCCAGCAGTTACTTCCGACAGGCCGATCAGCCCCAGCATTTT. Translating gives CASSYFRQADQPQHF.

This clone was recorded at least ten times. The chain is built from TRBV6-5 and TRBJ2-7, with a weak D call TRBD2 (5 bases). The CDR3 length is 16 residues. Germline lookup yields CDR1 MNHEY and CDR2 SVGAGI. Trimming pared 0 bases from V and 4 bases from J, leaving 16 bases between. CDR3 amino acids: CASSYSMPGLQYEQYF. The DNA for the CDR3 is TGTGCCAGCAGTTACTCGATGCCTGGACTTCAATACGAGCAGTACTTC.

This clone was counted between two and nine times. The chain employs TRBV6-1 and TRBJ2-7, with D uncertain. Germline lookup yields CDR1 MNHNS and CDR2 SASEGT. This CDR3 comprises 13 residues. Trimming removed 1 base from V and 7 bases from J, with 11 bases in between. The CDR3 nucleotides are TGTGCCAGCAGTGAAGGTAATTGGTTTGAGCAGTACTTC. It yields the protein CASSEGNWFEQYF.

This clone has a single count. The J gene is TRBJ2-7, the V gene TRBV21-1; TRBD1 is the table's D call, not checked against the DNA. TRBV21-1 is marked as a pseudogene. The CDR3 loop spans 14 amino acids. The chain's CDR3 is CASSKTTGPYEQYF. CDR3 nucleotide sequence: TGTGCCAGCAGCAAAACGACAGGTCCCTACGAGCAGTACTTC.

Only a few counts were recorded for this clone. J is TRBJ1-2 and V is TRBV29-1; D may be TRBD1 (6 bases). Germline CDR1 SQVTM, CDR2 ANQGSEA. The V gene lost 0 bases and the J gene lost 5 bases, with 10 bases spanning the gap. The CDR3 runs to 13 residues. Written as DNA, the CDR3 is TGCAGCGTTGAAGACAGGGGACGGTATGGCTACACCTTC. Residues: CSVEDRGRYGYTF.